The rows below give T cell receptor beta chains drawn from one sample of a study of T cells in Graves' hyperthyroidism and ophthalmopathy. From the multiplex PCR reads, TCRdb called clonotypes with MiXCR, one entry per CDR3 protein. The sample yields fewer than 900,000 distinct CDR3 sequences, about a sixth seen once. The material sequenced was blood. All receptors come from a man aged 18 to 29 with Graves' hyperthyroidism. CDR3s include the opening cysteine and the closing phenylalanine or tryptophan. D genes are given only for firm matches. Clone size, where shown, is once, few, many, or a class for clones that have expanded.

clone size,J gene,CDR3 length,D gene,V gene,CDR3 protein,CDR3 DNA
-,TRBJ2-3,15,-,TRBV5-1,CASSLGDISTDTQYF,TGCGCCAGCAGCTTGGGGGACATTAGCACAGATACGCAGTATTTT
many,TRBJ2-1,16,TRBD2,TRBV7-8,CASSLLAGGGMHEQFF,TGTGCCAGCAGCTTATTAGCGGGAGGGGGGATGCATGAGCAGTTCTTC
-,TRBJ2-4,15,-,TRBV20-1,CSARGDGLAKNIQYF,TGCAGTGCTAGAGGGGACGGTCTAGCCAAAAACATTCAGTACTTC
-,TRBJ1-5,20,TRBD1,TRBV12-3/TRBV12-4,CASSHRDRGILLWSNQPQHF,TGTGCCAGCAGTCACCGGGACAGGGGAATATTATTGTGGAGCAATCAGCCCCAGCATTTT
-,TRBJ1-2,13,-,TRBV5-1,CASSAQGDYGYTF,TGCGCCAGCAGCGCACAGGGTGACTATGGCTACACCTTC
-,TRBJ2-2,15,TRBD1,TRBV28,CASSLTGTGGGRLFF,TGTGCCAGCAGTTTAACGGGGACAGGGGGCGGAAGGCTGTTTTTT
-,TRBJ1-1,15,TRBD1,TRBV30,CAWSFGQEGNTEAFF,TGTGCCTGGAGTTTTGGACAGGAGGGGAACACTGAAGCTTTCTTT
few,TRBJ2-4,16,-,TRBV7-9,CASSLAKGGRLDIQYF,TGTGCCAGCAGCTTAGCTAAAGGGGGACGGTTAGACATTCAGTACTTC
many,TRBJ1-1,15,-,TRBV12-3/TRBV12-4,CASSLVGRPRTEAFF,TGTGCCAGCAGTTTGGTCGGACGTCCGCGGACTGAAGCTTTCTTT
-,TRBJ1-1,15,-,TRBV5-1,CASSDPWTGNTEAFF,TGCGCCAGCAGCGACCCCTGGACGGGGAACACTGAAGCTTTCTTT
many,TRBJ2-1,15,TRBD2,TRBV20-1,CSAPWGAGGRNEQFF,TGCAGTGCCCCCTGGGGGGCGGGAGGGCGGAATGAGCAGTTCTTC
few,TRBJ2-3,14,TRBD2,TRBV10-3,CATQLAASTDTQYF,TGTGCCACTCAGCTAGCGGCTAGCACAGATACGCAGTATTTT
few,TRBJ2-2,14,-,TRBV11-2,CASSLRRAIGELFF,TGTGCCAGCAGCTTACGGAGGGCGATCGGGGAGCTGTTTTTT
-,TRBJ2-1,19,-,TRBV27,CASRTNSAVLPSSYNEQFF,TGTGCCAGCAGAACAAACTCGGCAGTTTTGCCGAGCTCCTACAATGAGCAGTTCTTC
many,TRBJ2-2,11,-,TRBV2,CASKNTGELFF,TGTGCCAGCAAGAACACCGGGGAGCTGTTTTTT
many,TRBJ2-5,23,TRBD2,TRBV28,CASSLTPLFASGGRAYFQETQYF,TGTGCCAGCAGTTTAACCCCGTTGTTCGCTAGCGGCGGGAGGGCCTATTTTCAAGAGACCCAGTACTTC
many,TRBJ2-1,17,TRBD2,TRBV11-2,CASSSYLTSGIGHEQFF,TGTGCCAGCAGCTCGTACTTAACTAGCGGGATAGGCCATGAGCAGTTCTTC
many,TRBJ2-7,14,TRBD2,TRBV20-1,CSAIPGLGWNEQYF,TGCAGTGCTATTCCGGGACTAGGATGGAACGAGCAGTACTTC
-,TRBJ1-5,13,-,TRBV28,CASSLVRDQPQHF,TGTGCCAGCAGTTTAGTCAGGGACCAGCCCCAGCATTTT
-,TRBJ2-5,13,-,TRBV4-1,CASSRAVKETQYF,TGCGCCAGCAGCCGGGCGGTTAAAGAGACCCAGTACTTC
-,TRBJ1-4,13,-,TRBV20-1,CSASRNSNEKLFF,TGCAGTGCTAGCAGAAACTCTAATGAAAAACTGTTTTTT
-,TRBJ2-3,15,TRBD2,TRBV27,CASSEAGGVTDTQYF,TGTGCCAGCAGTGAAGCGGGAGGGGTGACAGATACGCAGTATTTT
-,TRBJ1-5,19,-,TRBV6-1,CATSNHQSGDRYSNQPQHF,TGTGCCACTTCGAACCACCAATCGGGGGATAGATATAGCAATCAGCCCCAGCATTTT
-,TRBJ1-3,18,TRBD1,TRBV12-3/TRBV12-4,CASSFSKGQVDSGNTIYF,TGTGCCAGCAGTTTTTCCAAAGGACAGGTTGACTCTGGAAACACCATATATTTT
many,TRBJ1-1,14,-,TRBV3-1,CASSQEPGNTEAFF,TGTGCCAGCAGCCAAGAGCCGGGGAACACTGAAGCTTTCTTT
few,TRBJ2-3,15,TRBD1,TRBV24-1,CATSDYGTGTDTQYF,TGTGCCACCAGTGACTATGGGACAGGGACAGATACGCAGTATTTT
-,TRBJ2-1,16,-,TRBV6-1,CASSGASASSYNEQFF,TGTGCCAGCAGTGGCGCTAGCGCCAGCTCCTACAATGAGCAGTTCTTC
-,TRBJ1-2,13,-,TRBV28,CASSLRLRWGYTF,TGTGCCAGCAGTTTGCGGCTACGTTGGGGCTACACCTTC
-,TRBJ2-7,13,-,TRBV28,CASLLSGAGEQYF,TGTGCCAGCCTCTTATCGGGAGCGGGCGAGCAGTACTTC
many,TRBJ1-5,15,-,TRBV2,CASSLQGIGNQPQHF,TGTGCCAGCAGTTTACAGGGAATCGGCAATCAGCCCCAGCATTTT
-,TRBJ1-2,14,-,TRBV10-3,CATSRTPDDYGYTF,TGTGCCACATCTAGGACACCGGACGACTATGGCTACACCTTC
many,TRBJ1-2,13,-,TRBV7-3,CASSLTGTYGYTF,TGTGCCAGCAGCTTGACCGGGACCTATGGCTACACCTTC
-,TRBJ2-2,15,TRBD2,TRBV27,CASRSSGLAAGELFF,TGTGCCAGCAGGTCTAGCGGGCTAGCGGCCGGGGAGCTGTTTTTT
-,TRBJ1-4,14,-,TRBV6-2/TRBV6-3,CASSPTVDLEKLFF,TGTGCCAGCAGTCCGACAGTCGATCTTGAAAAACTGTTTTTT
-,TRBJ1-1,15,-,TRBV27,CASSLNQALNTEAFF,TGTGCCAGCAGTTTAAACCAGGCCCTGAACACTGAAGCTTTCTTT
-,TRBJ2-7,14,-,TRBV13,CASSLRGSEYEQYF,TGTGCCAGCAGCTTACGGGGGAGTGAGTACGAGCAGTACTTC
-,TRBJ1-2,13,-,TRBV20-1,CSARPQGIYGYTF,TGCAGTGCTAGGCCGCAGGGAATCTATGGCTACACCTTC
few,TRBJ2-1,15,-,TRBV6-2/TRBV6-3,CASSYSIGRGNEQFF,TGTGCCAGCAGTTACTCGATCGGAAGGGGGAATGAGCAGTTCTTC
many,TRBJ2-7,13,-,TRBV20-1,CSVTGLSSYEQYF,TGCAGTGTCACAGGTTTAAGTTCCTACGAGCAGTACTTC
few,TRBJ2-1,17,TRBD2,TRBV7-3,CASSARRTSGLYNEQFF,TGTGCCAGCAGCGCTCGACGGACTAGCGGGCTCTACAATGAGCAGTTCTTC
few,TRBJ1-3,16,-,TRBV28,CASSSSKGLSGSTIYF,TGTGCCAGCAGTTCCTCCAAAGGTCTCTCTGGAAGCACCATATATTTT
-,TRBJ1-2,15,-,TRBV6-1,CASSEDRQRIYGYTF,TGTGCCAGCAGTGAAGATCGACAAAGGATCTATGGCTACACCTTC
-,TRBJ1-1,15,-,TRBV9,CASSVGGAENTEAFF,TGTGCCAGCAGCGTAGGAGGGGCCGAGAACACTGAAGCTTTCTTT
many,TRBJ2-2,15,-,TRBV28,CASRYRPANTGELFF,TGTGCCAGCAGGTACAGGCCCGCGAACACCGGGGAGCTGTTTTTT
-,TRBJ2-1,15,-,TRBV11-2,CAGSLSPVSYNEQFF,TGTGCCGGCAGCTTGTCACCGGTATCCTACAATGAGCAGTTCTTC
few,TRBJ1-5,13,TRBD1,TRBV19,CASSMGQARPQHF,TGTGCCAGTAGTATGGGACAGGCTCGGCCCCAGCATTTT
many,TRBJ1-4,15,TRBD1,TRBV11-3,CASSYYRDRDEKLFF,TGTGCCAGCAGCTACTACCGGGACAGGGATGAAAAACTGTTTTTT
-,TRBJ2-7,15,-,TRBV2,CASRTPRRRAYEQYF,TGTGCCAGCAGAACCCCCAGACGGCGCGCCTACGAGCAGTACTTC
-,TRBJ1-1,16,-,TRBV7-9,CASSPGRVYMNTEAFF,TGTGCCAGCAGCCCTGGACGGGTTTATATGAACACTGAAGCTTTCTTT